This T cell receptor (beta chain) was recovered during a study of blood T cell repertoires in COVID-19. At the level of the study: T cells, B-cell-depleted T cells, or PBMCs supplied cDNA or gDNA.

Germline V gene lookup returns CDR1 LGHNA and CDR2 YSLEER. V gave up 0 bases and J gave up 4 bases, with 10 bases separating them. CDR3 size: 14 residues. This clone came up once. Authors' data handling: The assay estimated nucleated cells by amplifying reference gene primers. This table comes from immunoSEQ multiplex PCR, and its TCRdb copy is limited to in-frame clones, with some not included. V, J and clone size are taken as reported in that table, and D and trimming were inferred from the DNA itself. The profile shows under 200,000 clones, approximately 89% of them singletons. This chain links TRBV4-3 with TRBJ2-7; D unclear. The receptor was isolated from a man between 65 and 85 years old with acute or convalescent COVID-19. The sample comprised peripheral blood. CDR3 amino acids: CASSQDYGQYEQYF. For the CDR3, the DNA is TGCGCCAGCAGCCAAGATTACGGTCAATACGAGCAGTACTTC.